This T cell receptor beta chain was documented in a study of T cells in Graves' hyperthyroidism and ophthalmopathy. Study observations and caveats: Ophthalmopathy prediction by the model preceded onset by a median about 6.3 months.

At least ten counts were recorded for this clonotype. Antigen: not known. Researchers took RNA transcripts and amplified the TCR beta CDR3 regions from them. HTBI primers were used for first-round RT-PCR of the TCR CDR3. One entry per CDR3 protein results from TCRdb running MiXCR on the multiplex PCR reads. The sample comprises a few hundred thousand distinct CDR3 sequences, 15% to 19% of which are singletons, and approximately 8% rests with the top ten. Absent ophthalmopathy progression within 18 months defined stable Graves' hyperthyroidism. V was trimmed by 3 bases and J by 2 bases, leaving 17 bases between them. Looked up from germline, CDR1 is DFQATT and CDR2 is SNEGSKA (reference sequence). This CDR3 has 15 residues.

The specimen sequenced was blood. The receptor comes from a woman aged 18 to 35 with Graves' hyperthyroidism. The chain is built from TRBV20-1 and TRBJ2-7; maybe TRBD2 (5 bases). CDR3 sequence reads: CSASREGVGTYEQYF. For the CDR3, the DNA is TGCAGTGCTAGTAGAGAGGGTGTGGGGACCTACGAGCAGTACTTC.